A single sample gave rise to the 22 T cell receptor beta chains below, sequenced in a study of CXCR3-negative and CXCR3-positive naive CD8 T cells. Libraries of TRB cDNA were made by 5' RACE and carried UMIs. TCRdb re-called the 5' RACE reads and catalogs CDR3 proteins one per entry, DNA excluded. The repertoire table contains approximately 39,000 distinct CDR3 sequences. Sequenced material: memory CD8+ T cells from blood. These receptors all come from a human donor in good health. Some clones in this sample may be carry-over from other donors' samples.

This CDR3 reads CASSYSELGREQFF. The chain links TRBV6-5 to TRBJ2-1; TCRdb's D call, TRBD1, is unchecked because there is no DNA. The length of the CDR3 is 14 residues. CDR1 MNHEY and CDR2 SVGAGI come from the germline V gene.

This sequence joins TRBV29-1 and TRBJ2-1; TCRdb's assignment of TRBD2 cannot be checked, as there is no DNA. Looked up from germline, CDR1 is SQVTM and CDR2 is ANQGSEA. This CDR3 is 14 amino acids long. CDR3: CSSTRGGSYNEQFF.

The gene calls are TRBV7-2 and TRBJ1-2; TCRdb returns TRBD1, unconfirmable since there is no DNA. Germline lookup yields CDR1 SGHTA and CDR2 FQGNSA. This CDR3 contains 13 residues. The CDR3 reads CASSATVMYGYTF.

The rearrangement links TRBV4-2 to TRBJ2-1; TCRdb designates TRBD2, a call that cannot be tested without DNA. This CDR3 is 15 amino acids long. From germline, CDR1 is LGHNA and CDR2 YNFKEQ. The CDR3 spells CASSQTTSGYNEQFF.

The chain uses TRBV7-8 and TRBJ2-7; there is no DNA to check the TCRdb D call of TRBD2. There are 14 residues in the CDR3. Germline assignment: CDR1 SGHVS and CDR2 FQNEAQ. Here the CDR3 reads CASSPGTSGYEQYF.

The chain links TRBV12-3 or TRBV12-4 to TRBJ2-5; checking the TCRdb D call of TRBD1 is not possible without DNA. This CDR3 is built from 12 residues. CDR3 sequence: CASRGLQETQYF.

The chain is built from TRBV29-1 and TRBJ2-5; TCRdb reports TRBD2, a call that lacks DNA to check it against. Germline values: CDR1 SQVTM, CDR2 ANQGSEA. CDR3 length: 15 amino acids. CDR3 sequence reads: CSAVPGLAGVETQYF.

The rearrangement joins TRBV9 to TRBJ1-2; TCRdb reports TRBD1, a call that lacks DNA to check it against. Germline values: CDR1 SGDLS, CDR2 YYNGEE. The CDR3 runs to 14 residues. The CDR3 loop reads CASSVSQGAAGYTF.

This CDR3 reads CASSHGQGDEQYF. This sequence joins TRBV4-1 and TRBJ2-7; TCRdb's D call of TRBD1 is untestable without DNA. The length of the CDR3 is 13 residues. The germline CDR1 and CDR2 sequences are MGHRA and YSYEKL.

The V call is TRBV29-1, the J call TRBJ2-5; the D gene TCRdb calls, TRBD1, cannot be checked with no DNA. CDR3 size: 13 residues. Germline CDR1 reads SQVTM; CDR2 reads ANQGSEA. CDR3 sequence reads: CSVSRQVQETQYF.

This sequence joins TRBV19 and TRBJ2-3. This CDR3 has 15 amino acids. The germline V gene encodes CDR1 LNHDA and CDR2 SQIVND (reference sequence). The chain's CDR3 is CASSIGDTFTDTQYF.

This chain joins TRBV28 and TRBJ2-6; TCRdb's assignment of TRBD2 cannot be checked, as there is no DNA. CDR3 length: 16 residues. Germline values: CDR1 MDHEN, CDR2 SYDVKM. The chain's CDR3 is CASSVGEISGANVLTF.

This chain joins TRBV20-1 and TRBJ2-7. The CDR3 has 13 residues. CDR1 DFQATT and CDR2 SNEGSKA come from the germline V gene (reference sequence). CDR3 protein: CSARDPDTYEQYF.

This chain connects TRBV20-1 to TRBJ2-7; TCRdb's D call, TRBD1, is unchecked because there is no DNA. The CDR3 runs 14 residues. CDR1 is DFQATT, CDR2 SNEGSKA, per germline (reference sequence). CDR3 residues: CSARVPAGGYEQYF.

V and J are TRBV20-1 and TRBJ2-1. Germline CDR1 DFQATT, CDR2 SNEGSKA (reference sequence). The CDR3 has 15 amino acids. This CDR3 reads CSARGLAESYNEQFF.

V and J are TRBV20-1 and TRBJ2-7; TCRdb's D gene call, TRBD2, goes unchecked for lack of DNA. The CDR3 sequence is 18 residues long. Germline assignment: CDR1 DFQATT and CDR2 SNEGSKA (reference sequence). The CDR3 here is CSARPTSGYKRPSYEQYF.

The chain is built from TRBV7-2 and TRBJ2-1. The CDR3 totals 13 residues. Germline V gene data show CDR1 as SGHTA and CDR2 as FQGNSA. The CDR3 loop is CASSAYGANEQFF.

J is TRBJ1-1 and V is TRBV27. This CDR3 contains 14 residues. CDR1 and CDR2 (germline): MNHEY, SMNVEV (reference sequence). The CDR3 loop reads CASSHGGLNTEAFF.

The chain is built from TRBV29-1 and TRBJ2-6; the TCRdb D gene call, TRBD1, has no DNA to confirm it. Looked up from germline, CDR1 is SQVTM and CDR2 is ANQGSEA. The CDR3 has 19 residues. The CDR3 region is CSVEEWLGRGAPGANVLTF.

The CDR3 here is CAISDLAGHNEQFF. The chain couples TRBV10-3 to TRBJ2-1; the TCRdb D gene call, TRBD2, has no DNA to confirm it. The germline V gene has CDR1 ENHRY and CDR2 SYGVKD. The CDR3 has 14 amino acids.

V and J are TRBV27 and TRBJ2-3. The CDR3 is 15 amino acids. Germline-derived CDR1 and CDR2 are MNHEY and SMNVEV (reference sequence). The CDR3 sequence: CASIKVQPAADTQYF.

V usage is TRBV19 and J usage is TRBJ1-2; the D gene TCRdb calls, TRBD1, cannot be checked with no DNA. The CDR3 sequence is 13 residues long. Per germline, CDR1 LNHDA and CDR2 SQIVND (reference sequence). The CDR3 spells CASGQATTYGYTF.